This T cell receptor (beta chain) is from a study of spatial heterogeneity in lung cancer. Overall study findings and caveats: One measure, the expanded intratumoral alpha and beta TCR count, tracked tumor mutation counts.

Comments on this clonotype: What it binds is not known.

Germline-derived CDR1 and CDR2 are SGHRS and YFSETQ. CDR3 length: 15 residues. Trimming pared 1 base from V and 6 bases from J, leaving 17 bases between. Time point specified: sample taken at primary tumor resection. Material for sequencing was whole RNA from tumor, nontumor lung or frozen PBMC, left unsorted. The library protocol tagged each TCR cDNA with a unique molecular identifier. TCRdb analysed the 5' RACE reads with MiXCR anew, one entry per CDR3 protein. The table shows some 1,600 distinct CDR3 sequences, with almost 9% occurring only once. The starting material was lung tumor tissue, obtained at surgery. This clonotype was sampled from a male donor with early-stage non-small cell lung cancer. This rearrangement joins TRBV5-1 to TRBJ2-7, with TRBD1 as a possible D gene (5 bases). CDR3 sequence (DNA): TGCGCCAGCAGCTTGAGAGGAACAGCTGGGGCCGAGCAGTACTTC. Protein sequence: CASSLRGTAGAEQYF.